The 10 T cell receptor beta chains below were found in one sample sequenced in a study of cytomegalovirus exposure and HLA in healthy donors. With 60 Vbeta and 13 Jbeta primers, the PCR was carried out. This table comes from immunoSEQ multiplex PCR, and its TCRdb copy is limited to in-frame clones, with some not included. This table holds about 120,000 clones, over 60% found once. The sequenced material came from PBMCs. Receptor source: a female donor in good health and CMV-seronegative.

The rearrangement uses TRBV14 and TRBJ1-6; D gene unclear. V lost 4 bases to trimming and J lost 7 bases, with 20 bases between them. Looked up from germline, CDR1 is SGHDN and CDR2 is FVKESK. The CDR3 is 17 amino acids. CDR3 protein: CASSRRGGSRGNSPLHF. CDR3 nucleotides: TGTGCCAGCAGCCGGAGAGGAGGTTCGCGCGGAAATTCACCCCTCCACTTT.

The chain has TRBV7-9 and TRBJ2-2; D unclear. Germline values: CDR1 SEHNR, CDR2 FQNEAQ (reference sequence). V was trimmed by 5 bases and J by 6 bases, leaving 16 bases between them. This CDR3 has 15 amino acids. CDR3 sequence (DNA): TGTGCCAGCAGCCTGGGCCCTAAATGGTCCGGGGAGCTGTTTTTT. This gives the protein CASSLGPKWSGELFF.

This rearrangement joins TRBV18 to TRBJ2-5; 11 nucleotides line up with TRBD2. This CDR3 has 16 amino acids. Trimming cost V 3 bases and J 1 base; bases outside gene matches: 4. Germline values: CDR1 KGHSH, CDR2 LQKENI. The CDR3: CASSPRLAGSQETQYF. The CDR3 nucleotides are TGTGCCAGCTCACCCCGACTAGCGGGGTCCCAAGAGACCCAGTACTTC.

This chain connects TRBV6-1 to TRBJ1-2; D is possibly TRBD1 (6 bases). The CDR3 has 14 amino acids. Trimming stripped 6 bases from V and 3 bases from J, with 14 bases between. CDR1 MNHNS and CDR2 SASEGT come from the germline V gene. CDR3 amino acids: CASRFPGHYYGYTF. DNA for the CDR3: TGTGCCAGCAGATTTCCGGGACACTACTATGGCTACACCTTC.

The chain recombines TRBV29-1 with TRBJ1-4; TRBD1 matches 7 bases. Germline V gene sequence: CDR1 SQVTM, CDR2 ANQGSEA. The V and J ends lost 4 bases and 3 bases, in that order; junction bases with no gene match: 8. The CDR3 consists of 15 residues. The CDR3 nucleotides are TGCAGCGTTGCACAGGGGATGGGGGCTAATGAAAAACTGTTTTTT. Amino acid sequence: CSVAQGMGANEKLFF.

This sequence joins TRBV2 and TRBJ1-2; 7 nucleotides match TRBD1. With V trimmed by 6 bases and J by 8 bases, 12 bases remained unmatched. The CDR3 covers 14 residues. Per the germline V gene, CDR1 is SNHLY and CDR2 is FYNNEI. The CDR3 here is CASSLQQGNLGYTF. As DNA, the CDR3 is TGTGCCAGCAGCCTACAACAGGGGAACCTCGGCTACACCTTC.

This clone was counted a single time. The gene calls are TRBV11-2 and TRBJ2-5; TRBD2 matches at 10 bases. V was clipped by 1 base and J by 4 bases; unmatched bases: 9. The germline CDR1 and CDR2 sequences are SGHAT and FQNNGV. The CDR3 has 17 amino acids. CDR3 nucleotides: TGTGCCAGCAGCTTAGGAGCGGGGGGGCCTAGGGGAGAGACCCAGTACTTC. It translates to CASSLGAGGPRGETQYF.

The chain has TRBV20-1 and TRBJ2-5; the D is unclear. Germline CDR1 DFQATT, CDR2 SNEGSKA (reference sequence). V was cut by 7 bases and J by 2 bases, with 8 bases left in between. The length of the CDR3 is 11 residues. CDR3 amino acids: CSGGLQETQYF. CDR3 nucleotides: TGCAGTGGAGGTCTTCAAGAGACCCAGTACTTC.

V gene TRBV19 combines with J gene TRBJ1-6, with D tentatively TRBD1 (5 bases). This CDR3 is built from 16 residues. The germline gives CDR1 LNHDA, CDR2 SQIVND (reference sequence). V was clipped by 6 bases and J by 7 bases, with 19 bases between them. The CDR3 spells CASRRSRVDSNSPLHF. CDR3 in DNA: TGTGCCAGTAGAAGGAGCAGGGTCGATTCCAATTCACCCCTCCACTTT.

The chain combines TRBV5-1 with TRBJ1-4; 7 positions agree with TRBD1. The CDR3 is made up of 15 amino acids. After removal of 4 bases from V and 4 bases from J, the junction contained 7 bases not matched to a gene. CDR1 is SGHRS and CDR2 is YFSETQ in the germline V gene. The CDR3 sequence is CASSPRDSFNEKLFF. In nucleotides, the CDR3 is TGCGCCAGCAGCCCCCGGGACAGCTTTAATGAAAAACTGTTTTTT.